This T cell receptor (beta chain) was profiled in a study of tumor-infiltrating lymphocytes in localized non-small cell lung cancer. The overall study: Several tumor histologies, both smoking statuses, and some post-neoadjuvant chemotherapy samples were included. Each patient gave resected tumor and non-adjacent uninvolved lung tissue.

Repertoires were generated with immunoSEQ multiplex PCR, while TCRdb's copy carries only in-frame clones and drops some. The sample records 13,000 or so clones, 70% to 85% being singletons. CDR1 is LGHNT and CDR2 is FRNRAP in the germline V gene. The V gene lost 7 bases and the J gene lost 5 bases, with 14 bases spanning the gap. This CDR3 is built from 13 residues. Source material: uninvolved lung tissue not adjacent to the tumor. The J gene is TRBJ1-2, the V gene TRBV12-5; no definite D call. The receptor comes from a human donor with non-small cell lung cancer. In nucleotides, the CDR3 is TGTGCTAGTGAAATGGACGGACTTTATGGCTACACCTTC. This gives the protein CASEMDGLYGYTF.